This T cell receptor (beta chain) was captured by sequencing in a study of regulatory T cells in long-lasting Graves disease. Study-level findings and limits: Persistent Graves' cases showed lower TCR diversity than newly diagnosed cases.

Sequencing libraries for TCR beta were prepared with iRepertoire HTBI primers and Arm-PCR of CDR3 regions. TCRdb passed the multiplex PCR reads through MiXCR, listing each CDR3 protein once. The sample records 450,000 to 600,000 distinct CDR3 sequences, around 15% being singletons. Trimming removed 2 bases at V and 8 bases at J, with 16 bases between. Germline V gives CDR1 SGHTA, CDR2 FQGNSA. This CDR3 is 15 amino acids long. The table lists this clonotype with many counts. Its antigen is currently unknown. Time point denoted: newly diagnosed GD, antithyroid drugs for less than 3 months. RNA from PBMCs was the source of the TCR library. The data also belong to a second study, concerning T cells in Graves' hyperthyroidism and ophthalmopathy.

The input for sequencing was peripheral blood mononuclear cells (PBMCs), taken at new diagnosis, from a patient treated with antithyroid drugs. The V call is TRBV7-2, the J call TRBJ2-1; no firm D call. This sequence was found in a man aged 40-49 years with Graves disease. The CDR3 coding sequence is TGTGCCAGCAGCTTAAAGCCGACCCGATCCGATGAGCAGTTCTTC. Encoded protein: CASSLKPTRSDEQFF. The whole variable domain, filled in from reference TRBV7-2 and TRBJ2-1, reads GAGVSQSPSNKVTEKGKDVELRCDPISGHTALYWYRQSLGQGLEFLIYFQGNSAPDKSGLPSDRFSAERTGGSVSTLTIQRTQQEDSAVYLCASSLKPTRSDEQFFGPGTRLTVL.